The T cell receptor (beta chain) described here comes from a study of T cells in Graves' hyperthyroidism and ophthalmopathy. Study in general: Peripheral blood was drawn at first diagnosis, prior to all treatment.

This clonotype was seen repeatedly, ten times or more. Its antigen is unidentified. What was amplified from RNA transcripts were TCR beta CDR3 regions. The study used the HTBI primer set for a first-round RT-PCR of the TCR CDR3. TCRdb redid the calling of the multiplex PCR reads with MiXCR, one entry per CDR3 protein. The profile shows 300,000 to 450,000 distinct CDR3 sequences, roughly 15% of them singletons. Individuals with ophthalmopathy presented a Clinical Activity Score of at least 3, a NOSPECS grade of at least 4 and a duration under 3 months. For the diagnoses, clinical symptoms, serum thyroxine and TRAb, thyroid ultrasound and orbital computed tomography were used. Study outcomes and limitations: Most thyroid clonotypes expanded above 0.001 appeared in blood too.

This sequence was found in a woman aged 25 to 39 with Graves' ophthalmopathy. Sequencing input: blood.

In DNA form, the CDR3 reads TGCAGTGCTAGAGATGGGAGGGGGCAACCTTTCTTT. It codes for CSARDGRGQPFF. The V call is TRBV20-1, the J call TRBJ1-1, with 7 bases lining up with TRBD1. The CDR3 runs to 12 residues. Germline V CDR1 and CDR2: DFQATT, SNEGSKA (reference sequence). The V and J ends lost 0 bases and 12 bases, in that order; junction bases with no gene match: 7.